One sample yielded the 27 T cell receptor beta chains listed below, sequenced in a study of blood T cells in healthy people across ages. A sample-barcoded 5' primer and a J-beta primer mix were used in a second PCR of roughly 6 to 12 cycles. TCRdb reanalysed the 5' RACE reads using MiXCR and keeps one entry per CDR3 protein. The repertoire consists of just under 900,000 distinct CDR3 sequences, with under 35% occurring once and the leading ten covering around 15%. The sample consisted of blood. The receptors here all came from a woman older than 75 in good health.

This chain connects TRBV7-3 to TRBJ1-1; 9 bases agree with TRBD1. From germline, CDR1 is SGHTA and CDR2 FQGTGA. The CDR3 totals 14 residues. Trimming took 5 bases from V and 3 from J; bases not matched to a gene: 4. For the CDR3, the DNA is TGTGCCAGCAGCCAGGGACAGGGCCACACTGAAGCTTTCTTT. Amino acid sequence: CASSQGQGHTEAFF.

Regarding this clonotype: This could be a read error, since a much larger clone is one nucleotide away. The CDR3 region is CSASMVLAQTQFF. The CDR3 nucleotides are TGCAGTGCTAGTATGGTCCTAGCTCAGACCCAGTTCTTC. The chain combines TRBV20-1 with TRBJ2-1; a possible D gene is TRBD2 (5 bases). Deletions cut 3 bases from V and 13 bases from J, with 19 bases between. The CDR3 extends over 13 amino acids. Germline CDR1 and CDR2: DFQATT and SNEGSKA (reference sequence).

Concerning this clonotype itself: One end of the junction varies from germline; a read error may be responsible. This chain joins TRBV7-2 and TRBJ2-4, with D possibly called TRBD1 or TRBD2 (5 bases each). The germline CDR1 and CDR2 sequences are SGHTA and FQGNSA. The CDR3 loop spans 16 amino acids. The CDR3: CTSSFAGRSAKNIRYF. The CDR3 DNA sequence: TGTACCAGCAGCTTCGCAGGGAGATCAGCCAAAAACATTCGGTACTTC.

The rearrangement links TRBV7-8 to TRBJ2-3, with 11 positions matching TRBD1. The CDR3 is 15 amino acids. Unmatched junction bases numbered 4, after V lost 5 bases and J lost 3 bases. Germline V gives CDR1 SGHVS, CDR2 FQNEAQ. Written as DNA, the CDR3 is TGTGCCAGCAGCCGGACAGGGGGCAGGACAGATACGCAGTATTTT. This sequence encodes CASSRTGGRTDTQYF.

This clonotype was seen repeatedly, ten times or more. This sequence joins TRBV3-1 and TRBJ1-2; weak D call: TRBD1 (6 bases). The CDR3 has 12 amino acids. Trimming removed 0 bases from V and 13 bases from J, with 12 bases in between. Germline V gene lookup returns CDR1 LGHDT and CDR2 YNNKEL (reference sequence). The DNA of the CDR3 is TGTGCCAGCAGCCAAGATCGGCAGGGGCGCACCTTC. This sequence encodes CASSQDRQGRTF.

V and J are TRBV6-5 and TRBJ1-4, with TRBD1 matching 7 bases. V dropped 6 bases and J dropped 4; count of bases not matched to a gene: 8. The CDR3 has 15 residues. Germline CDR1 and CDR2: MNHEY and SVGAGI. As DNA, the CDR3 is TGTGCCAGCAGCCTCACCGGGACAGTTAATGAAAAACTGTTTTTT. This codes for CASSLTGTVNEKLFF.

The table lists this clonotype with many counts. V gene TRBV11-3 combines with J gene TRBJ2-1, with 8 bases aligning to TRBD1. The CDR3 is made up of 16 amino acids. The germline V gene has CDR1 SGHNT and CDR2 YENEEA. V was pared by 5 bases and J by 8 bases, with 14 bases of the junction left unmatched. The CDR3 DNA reads as TGTGCCAGCAGCCCCCGACAGGGGCGCCTAGTCTATGAGCAGTTCTTC. Translation: CASSPRQGRLVYEQFF.

This clonotype was recorded many times. This chain links TRBV15 with TRBJ2-3, with D unclear. The CDR3 extends over 13 amino acids. Trimming shortened V by 0 bases and J by 4 bases, and 5 bases separated the two germline ends. CDR1 LNHNV and CDR2 YYDKDF come from the germline V gene (reference sequence). CDR3 nucleotides: TGTGCCACCAGCAGAGATTTGTCAGATACGCAGTATTTT. It is translated as CATSRDLSDTQYF.

This clonotype was seen ten or more times. This chain connects TRBV12-3 or TRBV12-4 to TRBJ2-1, with D tentatively TRBD2 (7 bases). The CDR3 consists of 15 residues. Trimming stripped 2 bases from V and 7 bases from J, with 15 bases between. In nucleotides, the CDR3 is TGTGCCAGCAGTTTAATGGGGGGGGCGCGAAATGAGCAGTTCTTC. Encoded protein: CASSLMGGARNEQFF.

This clonotype occurred once. The junction differs from germline at one of its ends, possibly a read error. The CDR3 DNA follows: TGTGTCAGCTCACCACCGGGGGTAGACTATGGCTACACCTTC. It codes for CVSSPPGVDYGYTF. The V call is TRBV18, the J call TRBJ1-2, with D possibly TRBD1 on 5 matching bases. Germline CDR1 reads KGHSH; CDR2 reads LQKENI. The CDR3 runs 14 residues. The whole variable domain, filled in from reference TRBV18 and TRBJ1-2, reads NAGVMQNPRHLVRRRGQEARLRCSPMKGHSHVYWYRQLPEEGLKFMVYLQKENIIDESGMPKERFSAEFPKEGPSILRIQQVVRGDSAAYFCVSSPPGVDYGYTFGSGTRLTVV.

The rearrangement links TRBV10-3 to TRBJ2-3, with D possibly being TRBD2 (6 bases). CDR1 and CDR2 (germline): ENHRY, SYGVKD. Trimming left V 5 bases short and J 2 bases short, with 8 bases between. CDR3 size: 13 residues. This CDR3 is CAISRTNTDTQYF. In DNA form, the CDR3 reads TGTGCCATCAGTAGGACTAACACAGATACGCAGTATTTT.

The sample holds many counts of this clonotype. V gene TRBV2 combines with J gene TRBJ1-2; 8 nucleotides line up with TRBD1. Trimming at V came to 4 bases and at J to 3 bases, leaving 4 bases not matched to a gene. Germline values: CDR1 SNHLY, CDR2 FYNNEI. This CDR3 contains 14 residues. The CDR3, as DNA: TGTGCCAGCAGTGTTCTGACAGGGGACTATGGCTACACCTTC. Its protein product is CASSVLTGDYGYTF.

The chain joins TRBV12-3 or TRBV12-4 to TRBJ1-5; 7 bases line up with TRBD1. J was trimmed by 5 bases and V by 6 bases; bases with no gene match: 7. The CDR3 consists of 14 residues. The CDR3 spells CASRLTGEYQPQHF. CDR3 DNA sequence: TGTGCCAGCAGACTTACAGGGGAGTATCAGCCCCAGCATTTT.

In this sample, this clonotype turned up many times. The chain recombines TRBV20-1 with TRBJ1-5; 8 positions match TRBD1. The CDR3 runs to 15 residues. Germline lookup yields CDR1 DFQATT and CDR2 SNEGSKA (reference sequence). V trimming: 3 bases; J trimming: 0 bases; junction bases outside the gene matches: 4. Written as DNA, the CDR3 is TGCAGTGCTAGGAGGACAGGGCTTAGCAATCAGCCCCAGCATTTT. Translating it yields CSARRTGLSNQPQHF.

With respect to this clonotype: Possible read error: a much larger clone is one base away. The J gene is TRBJ1-5, the V gene TRBV7-2, with 7 positions matching TRBD1. Germline values: CDR1 SGHTA, CDR2 FQGNSA. CDR3 size: 13 residues. CDR3 residues: CASSLGQNHPQHF. The CDR3 DNA reads TGTGCCAGCAGCTTGGGACAGAATCACCCCCAGCATTTT.

The J gene is TRBJ2-1, the V gene TRBV4-1; D gene ambiguous. CDR1 and CDR2 (germline): MGHRA, YSYEKL. The CDR3 covers 17 residues. V lost 1 base and J 8 bases, leaving 21 bases between the germline ends. For the CDR3, the DNA is TGCGCCAGCAGCCAAGTGTTGATCCTCGCATCGTGGGATGAGCAGTTCTTC. Its protein is CASSQVLILASWDEQFF.

Ten or more counts support this clonotype. The chain links TRBV3-1 to TRBJ2-3; 10 bases are a match to TRBD1. V shed 5 bases and J 6 bases; nucleotides not matched to a gene: 5. The CDR3 covers 14 residues. CDR1 LGHDT and CDR2 YNNKEL come from the germline V gene (reference sequence). CDR3 DNA sequence: TGTGCCAGCAGCTATGGGACAGGGGCGGATACGCAGTATTTT. It is translated as CASSYGTGADTQYF.

This clonotype was observed a few times. A single base separates this from a much larger clone, so it may be a read error. The V call is TRBV20-1, the J call TRBJ2-7; D is possibly TRBD1 or TRBD2 (5 bases each). Germline values: CDR1 DFQATT, CDR2 SNEGSKA (reference sequence). Trimming left V 3 bases short and J 7 bases short, with 22 bases between. There are 15 residues in the CDR3. The CDR3 loop is CSASRRDEQDNEQYF. The CDR3 DNA reads as TGCAGTGCTAGTCGCCGGGACGAGCAGGACAATGAGCAGTACTTC.

This chain connects TRBV3-1 to TRBJ2-2; D is uncertain. CDR3 size: 17 residues. The germline gives CDR1 LGHDT, CDR2 YNNKEL (reference sequence). The ends were cut back, 4 bases at V and 2 bases at J, with 17 bases in the middle. CDR3 coding DNA: TGTGCCAGCAGCCGCCCCGGCTCGGCGGTCAACACCGGGGAGCTGTTTTTT. As protein: CASSRPGSAVNTGELFF.

This clonotype has just a few counts. The J gene is TRBJ1-1, the V gene TRBV2; no firm D call. Between the trimmed V and J ends, which lost 5 bases and 7 bases, there was a span of 8 bases. CDR1 and CDR2 (germline): SNHLY, FYNNEI. The CDR3 extends over 11 amino acids. Here the CDR3 DNA reads TGTGCCAGCAGTCCGGTGGGTGAAGCTTTCTTT. It translates to CASSPVGEAFF.

This clonotype was counted ten times or more. The chain carries TRBV3-1 and TRBJ2-1; 9 nucleotides agree with TRBD2. This CDR3 contains 14 residues. Germline values: CDR1 LGHDT, CDR2 YNNKEL (reference sequence). Losses at the gene ends were 8 bases for V and 4 bases for J; bases not matched to a gene: 6. The CDR3 sequence: CASGSGGLYNEQFF. DNA of the CDR3: TGTGCCAGCGGCAGCGGGGGGCTATACAATGAGCAGTTCTTC.

This clonotype was counted ten times or more. The CDR3 DNA follows: TGCAGTGCTAGCGGGGGACAGGGGGGATATAACGACGAGCAGTACTTC. Its protein is CSASGGQGGYNDEQYF. The chain employs TRBV20-1 and TRBJ2-7; 11 bases align to TRBD1. This CDR3 region has 16 residues. Germline V gene data show CDR1 as DFQATT and CDR2 as SNEGSKA (reference sequence). Unmatched junction bases numbered 12, after V lost 3 bases and J lost 5 bases.

This chain joins TRBV6-2 or TRBV6-3 and TRBJ1-5, with 7 bases that match TRBD1. This CDR3 has 12 residues. Germline loops: CDR1 MNHEY, CDR2 SVGEGT. J gave up 9 bases and V 6 bases, and 5 bases lay outside the gene matches. CDR3 in DNA: TGTGCCAGCAGGGATCACAGGGGGCCCCAGCATTTT. Its protein product is CASRDHRGPQHF.

This clonotype turned up a few times. The chain carries TRBV2 and TRBJ2-3, with D unresolved. The germline V gene has CDR1 SNHLY and CDR2 FYNNEI. V was trimmed by 8 bases and J by 5 bases, leaving 20 bases between them. This CDR3 spans 15 amino acids. The CDR3 DNA sequence: TGTGCCAGCGCCCTCGAATGGGGAAAGGGAGATACGCAGTATTTT. It yields the protein CASALEWGKGDTQYF.

At least ten counts were recorded for this clonotype. The chain is built from TRBV6-5 and TRBJ1-5; TRBD1 might be the D (6 bases). The CDR3 extends over 16 amino acids. The germline V and J ends were trimmed by 0 bases and 2 bases, with 11 bases remaining between them. Germline values: CDR1 MNHEY, CDR2 SVGAGI. The CDR3: CASSYSRDTRNQPQHF. CDR3 in DNA: TGTGCCAGCAGTTACTCGAGGGACACCCGCAATCAGCCCCAGCATTTT.

This clonotype was counted many times. The rearrangement links TRBV2 to TRBJ2-1; unclear D gene. The germline CDR1 and CDR2 sequences are SNHLY and FYNNEI. V lost 4 bases, J lost 3 bases, and 4 bases lay in between. This CDR3 region has 12 residues. The CDR3 loop reads CASSGDYNEQFF. CDR3 DNA sequence: TGTGCCAGCAGTGGAGACTACAATGAGCAGTTCTTC.

The V call is TRBV5-1, the J call TRBJ2-7; 8 bases are shared with TRBD1. After removal of 0 bases from V and 7 bases from J, the junction contained 6 bases not matched to a gene. Germline CDR1 and CDR2: SGHRS and YFSETQ. This CDR3 is 14 amino acids long. The CDR3 bases are TGCGCCAGCAGCTTGGTGTTGGACAGGGATGAGCAGTACTTC. This encodes CASSLVLDRDEQYF.